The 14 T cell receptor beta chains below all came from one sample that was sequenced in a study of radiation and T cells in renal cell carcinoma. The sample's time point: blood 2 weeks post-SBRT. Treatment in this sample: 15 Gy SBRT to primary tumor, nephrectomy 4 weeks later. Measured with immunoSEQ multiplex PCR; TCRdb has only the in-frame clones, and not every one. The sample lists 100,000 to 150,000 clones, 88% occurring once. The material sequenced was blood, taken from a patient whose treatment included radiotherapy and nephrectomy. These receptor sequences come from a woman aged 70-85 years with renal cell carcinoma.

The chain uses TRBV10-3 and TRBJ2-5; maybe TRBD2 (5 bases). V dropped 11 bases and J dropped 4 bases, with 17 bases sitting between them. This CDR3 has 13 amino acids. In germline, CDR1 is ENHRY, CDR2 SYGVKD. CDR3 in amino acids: CASRRGHLETQYF. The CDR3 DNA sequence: TGTGCCTCCCGGCGAGGGCACCTAGAGACCCAGTACTTC.

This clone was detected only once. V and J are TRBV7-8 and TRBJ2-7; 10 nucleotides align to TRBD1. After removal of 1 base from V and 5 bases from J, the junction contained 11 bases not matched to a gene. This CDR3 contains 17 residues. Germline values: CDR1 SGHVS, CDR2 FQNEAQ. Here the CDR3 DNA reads TGTGCCAGCAGCTTAGGGCTTAGACAGGGGGCGTCCGACGAGCAGTACTTC. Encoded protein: CASSLGLRQGASDEQYF.

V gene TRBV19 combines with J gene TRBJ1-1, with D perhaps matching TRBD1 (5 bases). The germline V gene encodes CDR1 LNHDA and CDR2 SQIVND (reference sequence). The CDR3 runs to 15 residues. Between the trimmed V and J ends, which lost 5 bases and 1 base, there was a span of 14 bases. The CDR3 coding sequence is TGTGCCAGTAGTCCTGAGGGACTCCGGAACACTGAAGCTTTCTTT. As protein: CASSPEGLRNTEAFF. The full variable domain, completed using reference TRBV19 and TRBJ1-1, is DGGITQSPKYLFRKEGQNVTLSCEQNLNHDAMYWYRQDPGQGLRLIYYSQIVNDFQKGDIAEGYSVSREKKESFPLTVTSAQKNPTAFYLCASSPEGLRNTEAFFGQGTRLTVV.

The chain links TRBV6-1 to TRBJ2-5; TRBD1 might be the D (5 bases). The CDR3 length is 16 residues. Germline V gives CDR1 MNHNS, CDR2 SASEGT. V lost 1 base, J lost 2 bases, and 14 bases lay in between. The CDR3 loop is CASSEGLRQGQETQYF. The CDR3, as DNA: TGTGCCAGCAGTGAAGGGTTGAGGCAGGGTCAAGAGACCCAGTACTTC.

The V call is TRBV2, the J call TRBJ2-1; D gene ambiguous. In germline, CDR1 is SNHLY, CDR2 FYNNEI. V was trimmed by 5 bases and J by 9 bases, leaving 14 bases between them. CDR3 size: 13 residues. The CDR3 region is CASSLGPSGEQFF. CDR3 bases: TGTGCCAGCAGTTTAGGACCTAGTGGTGAGCAGTTCTTC.

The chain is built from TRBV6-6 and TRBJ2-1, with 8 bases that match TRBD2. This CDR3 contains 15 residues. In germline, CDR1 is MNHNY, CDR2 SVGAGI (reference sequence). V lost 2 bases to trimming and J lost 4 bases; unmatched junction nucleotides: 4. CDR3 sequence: CASSYEAGVYNEQFF. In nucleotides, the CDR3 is TGTGCCAGCAGTTACGAAGCGGGGGTTTACAATGAGCAGTTCTTC.

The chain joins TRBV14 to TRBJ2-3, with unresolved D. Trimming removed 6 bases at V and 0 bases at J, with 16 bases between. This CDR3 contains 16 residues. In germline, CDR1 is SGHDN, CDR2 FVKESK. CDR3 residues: CASRLTGYSSTDTQYF. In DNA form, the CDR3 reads TGTGCCAGCAGATTGACCGGTTACTCTAGCACAGATACGCAGTATTTT.

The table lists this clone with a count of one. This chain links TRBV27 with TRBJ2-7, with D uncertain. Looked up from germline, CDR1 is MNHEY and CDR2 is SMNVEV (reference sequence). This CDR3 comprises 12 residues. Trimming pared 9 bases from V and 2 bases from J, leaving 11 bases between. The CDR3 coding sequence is TGTGCCAGTTCCAGGAACCCCTACGAGCAGTACTTC. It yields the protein CASSRNPYEQYF.

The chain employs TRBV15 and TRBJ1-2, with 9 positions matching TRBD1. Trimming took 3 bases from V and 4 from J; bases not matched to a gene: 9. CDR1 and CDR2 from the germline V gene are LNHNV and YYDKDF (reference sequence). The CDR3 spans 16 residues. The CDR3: CATSRGDRGTGYGYTF. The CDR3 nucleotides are TGTGCCACCAGCAGGGGTGACAGGGGGACTGGCTATGGCTACACCTTC.

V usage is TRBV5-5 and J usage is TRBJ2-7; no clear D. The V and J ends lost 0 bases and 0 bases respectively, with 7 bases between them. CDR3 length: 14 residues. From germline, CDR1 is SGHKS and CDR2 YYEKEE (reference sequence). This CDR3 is CASSLGWSSYEQYF. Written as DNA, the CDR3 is TGTGCCAGCAGCTTGGGGTGGAGCTCCTACGAGCAGTACTTC.

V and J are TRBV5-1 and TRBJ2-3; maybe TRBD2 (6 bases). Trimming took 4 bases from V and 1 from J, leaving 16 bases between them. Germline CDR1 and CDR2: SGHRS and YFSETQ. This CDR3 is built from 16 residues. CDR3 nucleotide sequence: TGCGCCAGCAGCCTCGGTGGGAGGCTCGGCACAGATACGCAGTATTTT. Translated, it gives CASSLGGRLGTDTQYF. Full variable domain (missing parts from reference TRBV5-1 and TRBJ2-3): KAGVTQTPRYLIKTRGQQVTLSCSPISGHRSVSWYQQTPGQGLQFLFEYFSETQRNKGNFPGRFSGRQFSNSRSEMNVSTLELGDSALYLCASSLGGRLGTDTQYFGPGTRLTVL.

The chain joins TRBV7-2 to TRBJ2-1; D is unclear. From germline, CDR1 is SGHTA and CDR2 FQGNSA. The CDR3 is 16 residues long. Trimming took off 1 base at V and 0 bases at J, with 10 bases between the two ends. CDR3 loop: CASSLVAASSYNEQFF. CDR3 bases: TGTGCCAGCAGCTTAGTTGCGGCGAGCTCCTACAATGAGCAGTTCTTC.

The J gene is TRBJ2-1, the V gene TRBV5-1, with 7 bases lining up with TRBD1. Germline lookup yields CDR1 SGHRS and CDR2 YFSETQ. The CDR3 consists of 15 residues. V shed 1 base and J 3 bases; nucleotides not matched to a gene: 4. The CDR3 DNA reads TGCGCCAGCAGCTTGAGAGACAGGGACTACAATGAGCAGTTCTTC. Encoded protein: CASSLRDRDYNEQFF. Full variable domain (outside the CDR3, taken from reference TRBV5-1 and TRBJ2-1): KAGVTQTPRYLIKTRGQQVTLSCSPISGHRSVSWYQQTPGQGLQFLFEYFSETQRNKGNFPGRFSGRQFSNSRSEMNVSTLELGDSALYLCASSLRDRDYNEQFFGPGTRLTVL.

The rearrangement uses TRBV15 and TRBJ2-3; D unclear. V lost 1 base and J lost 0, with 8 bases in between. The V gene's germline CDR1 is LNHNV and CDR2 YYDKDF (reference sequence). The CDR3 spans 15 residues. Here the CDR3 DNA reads TGTGCCACCAGCAGAGTGACGGGTAGCACAGATACGCAGTATTTT. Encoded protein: CATSRVTGSTDTQYF.